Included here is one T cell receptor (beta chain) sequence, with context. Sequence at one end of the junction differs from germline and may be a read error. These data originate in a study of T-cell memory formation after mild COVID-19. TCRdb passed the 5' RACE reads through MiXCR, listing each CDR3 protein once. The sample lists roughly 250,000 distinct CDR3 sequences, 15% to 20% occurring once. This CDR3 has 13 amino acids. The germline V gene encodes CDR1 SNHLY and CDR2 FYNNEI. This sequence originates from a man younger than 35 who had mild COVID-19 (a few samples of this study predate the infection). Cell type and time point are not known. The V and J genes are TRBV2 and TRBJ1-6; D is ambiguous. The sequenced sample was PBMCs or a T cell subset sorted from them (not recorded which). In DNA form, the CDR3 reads TGTGCCAGCCGGAACACCAATGCAGGCAAATCAACCTTT. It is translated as CASRNTNAGKSTF.